This TCR beta chain was identified in a study of T cell changes during pregnancy in multiple sclerosis. Assay: immunoSEQ multiplex PCR; the TCRdb copy retains only in-frame clones and omits some. The sample lists tens of thousands of clones, around 90% occurring once. The CDR3 length is 15 residues. Unmatched junction bases numbered 15, after V lost 6 bases and J lost 10 bases. Looked up from germline, CDR1 is ENHRY and CDR2 is SYGVKD. The sequence was collected from a female donor with multiple sclerosis, enrolled in a pregnancy study. V gene TRBV10-3 combines with J gene TRBJ2-1; TRBD2 agrees at 7 bases. The sample was CD4+ T cells from peripheral blood mononuclear cells, taken in the first trimester of pregnancy. CDR3: CAIRGGTNGVGEQFF. The CDR3 DNA sequence: TGTGCCATCAGGGGGGGGACTAACGGAGTTGGGGAGCAGTTCTTC.